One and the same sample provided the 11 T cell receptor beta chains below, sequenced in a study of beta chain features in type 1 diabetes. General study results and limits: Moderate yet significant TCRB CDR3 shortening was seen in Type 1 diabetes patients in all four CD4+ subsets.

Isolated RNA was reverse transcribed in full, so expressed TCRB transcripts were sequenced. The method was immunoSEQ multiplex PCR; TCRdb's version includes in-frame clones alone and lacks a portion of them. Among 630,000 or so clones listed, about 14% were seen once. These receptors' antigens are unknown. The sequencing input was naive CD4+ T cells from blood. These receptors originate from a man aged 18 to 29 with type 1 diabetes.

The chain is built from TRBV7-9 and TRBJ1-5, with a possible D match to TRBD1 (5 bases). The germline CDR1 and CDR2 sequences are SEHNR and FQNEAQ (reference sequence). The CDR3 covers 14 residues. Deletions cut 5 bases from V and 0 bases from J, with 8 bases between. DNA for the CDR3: TGTGCCAGCAGCGGGACCGTTAGCAATCAGCCCCAGCATTTT. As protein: CASSGTVSNQPQHF. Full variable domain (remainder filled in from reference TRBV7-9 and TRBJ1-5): DTGVSQNPRHKITKRGQNVTFRCDPISEHNRLYWYRQTLGQGPEFLTYFQNEAQLEKSRLLSDRFSAERPKGSFSTLEIQRTEQGDSAMYLCASSGTVSNQPQHFGDGTRLSIL.

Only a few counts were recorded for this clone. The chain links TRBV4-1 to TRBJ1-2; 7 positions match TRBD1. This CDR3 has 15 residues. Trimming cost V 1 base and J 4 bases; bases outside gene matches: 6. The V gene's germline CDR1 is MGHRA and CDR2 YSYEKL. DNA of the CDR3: TGCGCCAGCAGCCAAGCCCCGACAGGGACCTATGGCTACACCTTC. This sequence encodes CASSQAPTGTYGYTF.

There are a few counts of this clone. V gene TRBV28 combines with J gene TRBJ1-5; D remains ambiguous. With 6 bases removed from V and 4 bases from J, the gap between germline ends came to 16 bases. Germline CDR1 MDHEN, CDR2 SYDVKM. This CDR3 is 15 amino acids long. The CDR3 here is CASSPRTGGNQPQHF. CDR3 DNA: TGTGCCAGCAGCCCCCGGACTGGAGGTAATCAGCCCCAGCATTTT. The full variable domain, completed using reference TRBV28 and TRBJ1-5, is DVKVTQSSRYLVKRTGEKVFLECVQDMDHENMFWYRQDPGLGLRLIYFSYDVKMKEKGDIPEGYSVSREKKERFSLILESASTNQTSMYLCASSPRTGGNQPQHFGDGTRLSIL.

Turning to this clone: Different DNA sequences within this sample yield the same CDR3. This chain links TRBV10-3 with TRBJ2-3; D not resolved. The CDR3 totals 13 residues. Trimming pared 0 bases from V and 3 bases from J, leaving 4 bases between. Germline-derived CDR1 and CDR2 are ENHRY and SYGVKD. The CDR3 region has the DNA TGTGCCATCAGTGAGTCGGGTACAGATACGCAGTATTTT. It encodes CAISESGTDTQYF.

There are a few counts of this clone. This CDR3 reads CAWTGAPGLAGTQYF. CDR3 nucleotide sequence: TGTGCCTGGACCGGAGCCCCGGGACTAGCGGGGACCCAGTACTTC. This rearrangement joins TRBV30 to TRBJ2-5, with 12 positions matching TRBD2. V was clipped by 4 bases and J by 7 bases; unmatched bases: 10. This CDR3 has 15 amino acids. CDR1 and CDR2 (germline): GTSNPN, SVGIG (reference sequence).

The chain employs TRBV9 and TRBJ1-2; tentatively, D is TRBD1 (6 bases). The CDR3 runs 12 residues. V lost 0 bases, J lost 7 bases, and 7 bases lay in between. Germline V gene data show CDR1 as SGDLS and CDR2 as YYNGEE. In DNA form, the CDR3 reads TGTGCCAGCAGCGTAGCAGGGGTTGGCTACACCTTC. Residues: CASSVAGVGYTF.

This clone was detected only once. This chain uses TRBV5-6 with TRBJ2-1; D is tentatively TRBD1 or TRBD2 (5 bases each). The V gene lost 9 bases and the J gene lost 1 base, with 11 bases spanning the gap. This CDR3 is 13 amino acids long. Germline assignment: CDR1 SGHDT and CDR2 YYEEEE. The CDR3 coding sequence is TGTGCCACCGGGGACCGATCCTACAATGAGCAGTTCTTC. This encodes CATGDRSYNEQFF.

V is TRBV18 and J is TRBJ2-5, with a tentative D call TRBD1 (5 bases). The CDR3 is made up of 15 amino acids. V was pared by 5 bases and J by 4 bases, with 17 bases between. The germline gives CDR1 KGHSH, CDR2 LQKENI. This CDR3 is CASSLTQGRRETQYF. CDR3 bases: TGTGCCAGCTCATTGACTCAGGGAAGGAGAGAGACCCAGTACTTC.

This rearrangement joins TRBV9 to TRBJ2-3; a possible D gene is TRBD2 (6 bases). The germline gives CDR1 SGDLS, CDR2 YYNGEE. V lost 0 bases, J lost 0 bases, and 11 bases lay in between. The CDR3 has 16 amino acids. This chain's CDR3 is CASSVGPGVSTDTQYF. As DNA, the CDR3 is TGTGCCAGCAGCGTAGGCCCGGGAGTTAGCACAGATACGCAGTATTTT.

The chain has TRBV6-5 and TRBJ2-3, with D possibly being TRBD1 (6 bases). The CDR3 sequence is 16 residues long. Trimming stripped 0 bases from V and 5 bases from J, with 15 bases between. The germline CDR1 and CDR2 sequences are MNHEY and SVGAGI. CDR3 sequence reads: CASSYSGGLGVDTQYF. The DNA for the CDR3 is TGTGCCAGCAGTTACTCTGGGGGCCTCGGGGTAGATACGCAGTATTTT.

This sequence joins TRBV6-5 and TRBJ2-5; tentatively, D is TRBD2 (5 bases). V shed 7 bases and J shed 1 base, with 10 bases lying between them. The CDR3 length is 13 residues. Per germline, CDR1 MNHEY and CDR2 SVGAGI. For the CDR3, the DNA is TGTGCCAGCAAGGCGAGCGGCCAAGAGACCCAGTACTTC. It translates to CASKASGQETQYF.